Sequencing of this T cell receptor (beta chain) was carried out in a study of blood T cell repertoires in COVID-19. Sequenced by immunoSEQ multiplex PCR; TCRdb stores in-frame clones only, minus some. The repertoire holds approximately 19,000 clones, with 85% to 90% as singletons. The CDR3 consists of 14 residues. Germline CDR1 is SGHNT and CDR2 is YYREEE (reference sequence). Regarding this clone: At one of its ends the junction is not consistent with the germline gene, which may arise from a read error.

The clonotype comes from a human donor in a cohort sampled during active COVID-19. Sequencing used peripheral blood. The V call is TRBV5-4, the J call TRBJ2-3; perhaps TRBD1 as D (5 bases). As DNA, the CDR3 is TGTGCCAGCAGCTTGGGGGCCAGCACAGGTACGCAGTATTTT. It yields the protein CASSLGASTGTQYF.